This section outlines one T cell receptor (beta chain) sequence together with its context. What it binds is unknown. Germline V gives CDR1 MGHDK, CDR2 SYGVNS. V was clipped by 5 bases and J by 5 bases, with 18 bases between them. CDR3 length: 15 amino acids. The data are from a study of cytomegalovirus exposure and HLA in healthy donors. Findings and caveats of the study: The likely explanation for a cluster of highly shared sequence variants was sequencing artifact.

It was with 60 Vbeta and 13 Jbeta primers that the PCR ran. Sequenced by immunoSEQ multiplex PCR; TCRdb stores in-frame clones only, minus some. This table has roughly 100,000 clones, 74% appearing once. Input material: PBMCs. The chain employs TRBV25-1 and TRBJ2-5; the D gene is possibly TRBD2 (5 bases). The receptor was isolated from a man aged 50 or older in good health and CMV-seropositive. The CDR3 loop reads CASSPRLATGETQYF. CDR3 nucleotides: TGTGCCAGCAGTCCCCGCCTAGCAACCGGGGAGACCCAGTACTTC.